This entry features one T cell receptor (beta chain) sequence. The sample is drawn from a study of cytomegalovirus exposure and HLA in healthy donors. Both 60 Vbeta primers and 13 Jbeta primers went into the PCR. Repertoires were generated with immunoSEQ multiplex PCR, while TCRdb's copy carries only in-frame clones and drops some. The data show roughly 95,000 clones, with roughly 82% seen just once and roughly 3.4% held by the top ten. V was shortened by 0 bases and J by 4 bases, with 9 bases between the two germline ends. This CDR3 is 14 amino acids long. Germline assignment: CDR1 MNHNS and CDR2 SASEGT.

The sequencing sample was made of PBMCs. V gene TRBV6-1 combines with J gene TRBJ1-2; D may be TRBD1 (5 bases). The sequence was collected from a man aged 25-40 years in good health and CMV-seropositive. CDR3 amino acids: CASSEARGGYGYTF. The DNA for the CDR3 is TGTGCCAGCAGTGAAGCAAGGGGAGGCTATGGCTACACCTTC.